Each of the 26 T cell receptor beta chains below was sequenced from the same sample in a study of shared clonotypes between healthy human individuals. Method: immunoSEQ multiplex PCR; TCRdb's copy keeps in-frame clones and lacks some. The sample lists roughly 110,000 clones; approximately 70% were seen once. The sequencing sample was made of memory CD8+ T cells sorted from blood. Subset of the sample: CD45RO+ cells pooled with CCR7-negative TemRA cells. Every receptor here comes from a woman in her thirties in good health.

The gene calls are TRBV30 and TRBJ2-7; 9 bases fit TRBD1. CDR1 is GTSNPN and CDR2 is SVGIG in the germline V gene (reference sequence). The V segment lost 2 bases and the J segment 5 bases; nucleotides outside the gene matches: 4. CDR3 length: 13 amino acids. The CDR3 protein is CAWSQGQGNEQYF. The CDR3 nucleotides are TGTGCCTGGAGTCAAGGACAGGGGAACGAGCAGTACTTC.

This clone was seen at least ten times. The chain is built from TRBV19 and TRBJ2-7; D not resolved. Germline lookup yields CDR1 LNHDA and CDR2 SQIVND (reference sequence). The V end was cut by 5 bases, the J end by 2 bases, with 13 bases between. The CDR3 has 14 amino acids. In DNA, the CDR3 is TGTGCCAGTAGTTTGAGGACGTTCCCCTACGAGCAGTACTTC. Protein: CASSLRTFPYEQYF.

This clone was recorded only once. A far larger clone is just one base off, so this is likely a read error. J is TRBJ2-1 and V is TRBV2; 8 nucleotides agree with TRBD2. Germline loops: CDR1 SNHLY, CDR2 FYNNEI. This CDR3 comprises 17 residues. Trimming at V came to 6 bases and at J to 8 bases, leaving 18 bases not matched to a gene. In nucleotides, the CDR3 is TGTGCCAGCAGCCATAACGGCGGGACTAGTCTTTCCGATGAGCAGTTCTTC. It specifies CASSHNGGTSLSDEQFF.

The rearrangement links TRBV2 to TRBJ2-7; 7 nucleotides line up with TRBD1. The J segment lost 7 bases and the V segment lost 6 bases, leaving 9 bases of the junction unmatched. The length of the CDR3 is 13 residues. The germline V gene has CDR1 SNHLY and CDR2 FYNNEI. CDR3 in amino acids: CASRGTVVREQYF. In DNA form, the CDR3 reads TGTGCCAGCAGAGGGACAGTGGTTAGGGAGCAGTACTTC.

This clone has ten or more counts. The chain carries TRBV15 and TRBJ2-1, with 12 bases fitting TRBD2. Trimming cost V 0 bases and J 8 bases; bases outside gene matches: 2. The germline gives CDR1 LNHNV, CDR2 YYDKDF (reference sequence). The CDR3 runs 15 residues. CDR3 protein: CATSRETSGSDEQFF. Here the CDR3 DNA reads TGTGCCACCAGCAGAGAGACTAGCGGGAGTGATGAGCAGTTCTTC.

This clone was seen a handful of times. The CDR3: CASSVSRASGTDTQYF. The CDR3 coding sequence is TGTGCCAGCAGCGTAAGTCGGGCTAGCGGAACAGATACGCAGTATTTT. This chain connects TRBV9 to TRBJ2-3; TRBD2 matches 7 bases. V lost 1 base to trimming and J lost 3 bases; unmatched junction nucleotides: 8. The germline gives CDR1 SGDLS, CDR2 YYNGEE. The CDR3 is made up of 16 amino acids.

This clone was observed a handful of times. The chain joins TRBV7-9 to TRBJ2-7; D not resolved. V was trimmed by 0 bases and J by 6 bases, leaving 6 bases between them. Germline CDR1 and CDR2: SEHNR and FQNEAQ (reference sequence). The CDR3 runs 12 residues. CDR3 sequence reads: CASSLAQTEQYF. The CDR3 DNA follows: TGTGCCAGCAGCTTAGCTCAGACCGAGCAGTACTTC.

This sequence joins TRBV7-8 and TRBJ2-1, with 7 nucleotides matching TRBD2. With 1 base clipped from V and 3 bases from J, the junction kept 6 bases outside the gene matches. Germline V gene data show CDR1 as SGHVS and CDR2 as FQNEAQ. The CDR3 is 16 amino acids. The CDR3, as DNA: TGTGCCAGCAGCTTAGTTAGCCAGCGGGGCTACAATGAGCAGTTCTTC. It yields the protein CASSLVSQRGYNEQFF.

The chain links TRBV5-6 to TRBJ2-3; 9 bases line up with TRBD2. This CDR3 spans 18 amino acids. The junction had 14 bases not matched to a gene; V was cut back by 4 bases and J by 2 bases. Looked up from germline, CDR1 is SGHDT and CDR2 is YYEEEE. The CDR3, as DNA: TGTGCCAGCAGCCTGCTGAAAGGGCTAGCGGGAAACACAGATACGCAGTATTTT. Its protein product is CASSLLKGLAGNTDTQYF.

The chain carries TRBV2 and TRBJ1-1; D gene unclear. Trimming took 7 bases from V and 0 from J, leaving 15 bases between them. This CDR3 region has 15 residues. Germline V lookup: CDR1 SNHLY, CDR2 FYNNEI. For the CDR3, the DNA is TGTGCCAGCAACCCGACCACGGCAATGAACACTGAAGCTTTCTTT. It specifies CASNPTTAMNTEAFF.

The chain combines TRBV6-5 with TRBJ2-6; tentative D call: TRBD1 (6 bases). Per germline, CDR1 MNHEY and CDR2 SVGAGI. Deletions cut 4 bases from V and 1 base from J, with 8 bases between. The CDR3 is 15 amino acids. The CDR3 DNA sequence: TGTGCCAGCAGTTTCACAGGGTCTGGGGCCAACGTCCTGACTTTC. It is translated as CASSFTGSGANVLTF.

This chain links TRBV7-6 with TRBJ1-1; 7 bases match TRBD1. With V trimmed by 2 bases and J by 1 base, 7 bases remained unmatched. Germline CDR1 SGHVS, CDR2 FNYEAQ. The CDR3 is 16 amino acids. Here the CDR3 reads CASSLPTGAGNTEAFF. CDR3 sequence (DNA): TGTGCCAGCAGCTTACCCACAGGGGCCGGGAACACTGAAGCTTTCTTT.

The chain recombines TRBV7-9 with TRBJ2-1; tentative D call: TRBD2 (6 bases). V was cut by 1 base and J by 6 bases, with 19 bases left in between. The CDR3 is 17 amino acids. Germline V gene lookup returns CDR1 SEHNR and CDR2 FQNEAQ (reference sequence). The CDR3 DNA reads TGTGCCAGCAGCTTAGAAGCCGGCGGGGTGTGGATCAATGAGCAGTTCTTC. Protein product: CASSLEAGGVWINEQFF.

CDR3 in amino acids: CAIKREGSYNEQFF. The DNA of the CDR3 is TGTGCCATCAAGCGGGAGGGCTCCTACAATGAGCAGTTCTTC. The V call is TRBV10-3, the J call TRBJ2-1; 10 bases match TRBD2. The CDR3 sequence is 14 residues long. Trimming cost V 7 bases and J 0 bases; bases outside gene matches: 0. CDR1 and CDR2 from the germline V gene are ENHRY and SYGVKD.

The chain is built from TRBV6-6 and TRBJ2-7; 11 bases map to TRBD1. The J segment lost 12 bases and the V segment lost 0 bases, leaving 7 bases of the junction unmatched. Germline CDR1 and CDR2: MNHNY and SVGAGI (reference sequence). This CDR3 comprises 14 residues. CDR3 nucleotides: TGTGCCAGCAGTTACTCGGGACAGGGGGTTCGGGCGTACTTC. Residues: CASSYSGQGVRAYF.

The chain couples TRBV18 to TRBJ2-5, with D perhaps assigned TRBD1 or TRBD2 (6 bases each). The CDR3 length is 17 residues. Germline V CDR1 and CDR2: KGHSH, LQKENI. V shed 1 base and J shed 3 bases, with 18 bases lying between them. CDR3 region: CASSPRAGGTIKETQYF. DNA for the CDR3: TGTGCCAGCTCACCACGAGCCGGCGGGACAATTAAAGAGACCCAGTACTTC.

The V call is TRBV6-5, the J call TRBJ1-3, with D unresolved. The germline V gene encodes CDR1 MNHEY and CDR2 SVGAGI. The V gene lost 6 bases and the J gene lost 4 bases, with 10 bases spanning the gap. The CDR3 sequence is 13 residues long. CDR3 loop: CASSRPGGNTIYF. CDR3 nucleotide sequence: TGTGCCAGCAGCCGACCGGGGGGAAACACCATATATTTT.

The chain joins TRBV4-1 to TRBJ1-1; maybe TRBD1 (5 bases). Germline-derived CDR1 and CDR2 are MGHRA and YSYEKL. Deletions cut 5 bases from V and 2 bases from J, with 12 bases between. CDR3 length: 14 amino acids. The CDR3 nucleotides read TGCGCCAGCAGCGAGGGACTACTTAACACTGAAGCTTTCTTT. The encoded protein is CASSEGLLNTEAFF.

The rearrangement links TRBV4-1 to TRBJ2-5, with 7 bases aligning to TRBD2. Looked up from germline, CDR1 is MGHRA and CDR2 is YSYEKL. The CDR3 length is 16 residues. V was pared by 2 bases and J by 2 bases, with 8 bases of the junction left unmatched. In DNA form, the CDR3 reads TGCGCCAGCAGCCAACCGGTGGGGACTATACAAGAGACCCAGTACTTC. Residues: CASSQPVGTIQETQYF.

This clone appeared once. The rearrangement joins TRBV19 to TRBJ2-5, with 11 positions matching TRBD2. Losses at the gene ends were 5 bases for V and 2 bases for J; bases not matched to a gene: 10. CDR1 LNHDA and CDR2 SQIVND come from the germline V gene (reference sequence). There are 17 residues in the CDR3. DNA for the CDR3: TGTGCCAGTAGTCAACTAGCGGGGGACAGGCGTCAAGAGACCCAGTACTTC. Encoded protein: CASSQLAGDRRQETQYF.

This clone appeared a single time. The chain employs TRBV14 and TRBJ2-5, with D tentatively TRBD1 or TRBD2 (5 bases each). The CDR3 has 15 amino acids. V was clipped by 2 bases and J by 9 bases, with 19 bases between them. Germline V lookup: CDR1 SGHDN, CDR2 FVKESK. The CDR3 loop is CASSQLASGIGAQYF. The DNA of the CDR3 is TGTGCCAGCAGCCAATTGGCCAGCGGCATAGGGGCCCAGTACTTC. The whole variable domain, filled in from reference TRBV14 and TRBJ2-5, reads EAGVTQFPSHSVIEKGQTVTLRCDPISGHDNLYWYRRVMGKEIKFLLHFVKESKQDESGMPNNRFLAERTGGTYSTLKVQPAELEDSGVYFCASSQLASGIGAQYFGPGTRLLVL.

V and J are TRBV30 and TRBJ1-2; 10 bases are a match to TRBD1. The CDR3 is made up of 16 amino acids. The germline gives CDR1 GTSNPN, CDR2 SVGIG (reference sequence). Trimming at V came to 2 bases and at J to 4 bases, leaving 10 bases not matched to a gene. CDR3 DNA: TGTGCCTGGAGTCATGAGAGGGACAGGGGAGTCTATGGCTACACCTTC. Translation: CAWSHERDRGVYGYTF.

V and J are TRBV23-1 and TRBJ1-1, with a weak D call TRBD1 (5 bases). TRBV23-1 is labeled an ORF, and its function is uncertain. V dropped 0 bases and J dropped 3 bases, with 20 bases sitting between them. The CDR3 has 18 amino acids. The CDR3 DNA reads TGCGCCAGCAGTCAATCTCACCCCTCGGGACCGCGGGACACTGAAGCTTTCTTT. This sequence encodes CASSQSHPSGPRDTEAFF.

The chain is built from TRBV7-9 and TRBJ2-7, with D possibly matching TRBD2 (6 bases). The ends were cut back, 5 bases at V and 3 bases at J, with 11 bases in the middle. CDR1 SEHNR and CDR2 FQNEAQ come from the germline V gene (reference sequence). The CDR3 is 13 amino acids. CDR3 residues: CASSDSTSYEQYF. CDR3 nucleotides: TGTGCCAGCAGCGACTCGACTAGCTACGAGCAGTACTTC.

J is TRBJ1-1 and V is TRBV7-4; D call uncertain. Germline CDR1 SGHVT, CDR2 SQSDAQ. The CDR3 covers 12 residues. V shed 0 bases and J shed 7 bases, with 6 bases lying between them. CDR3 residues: CASSLAGYEAFF. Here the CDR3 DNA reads TGTGCCAGCAGCTTAGCAGGGTATGAAGCTTTCTTT.

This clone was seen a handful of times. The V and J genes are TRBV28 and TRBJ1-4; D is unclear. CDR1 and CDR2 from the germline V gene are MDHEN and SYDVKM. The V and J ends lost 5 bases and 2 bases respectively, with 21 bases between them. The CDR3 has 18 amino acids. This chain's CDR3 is CASSTLAGDGYTNEKLFF. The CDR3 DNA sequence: TGTGCCAGCAGTACCCTGGCCGGGGATGGGTACACTAATGAAAAACTGTTTTTT.